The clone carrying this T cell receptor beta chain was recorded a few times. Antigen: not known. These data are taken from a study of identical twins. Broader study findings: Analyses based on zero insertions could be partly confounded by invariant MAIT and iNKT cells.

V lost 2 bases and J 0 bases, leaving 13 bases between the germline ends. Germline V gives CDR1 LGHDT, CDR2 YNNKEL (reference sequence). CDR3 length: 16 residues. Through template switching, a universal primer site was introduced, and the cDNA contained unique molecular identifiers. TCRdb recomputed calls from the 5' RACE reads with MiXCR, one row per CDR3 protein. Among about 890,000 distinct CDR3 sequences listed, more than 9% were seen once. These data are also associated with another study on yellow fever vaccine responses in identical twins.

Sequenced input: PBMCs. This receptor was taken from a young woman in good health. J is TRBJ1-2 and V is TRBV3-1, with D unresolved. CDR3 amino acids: CASSQTIQISNYGYTF. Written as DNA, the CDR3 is TGTGCCAGCAGCCAAACGATACAGATATCTAACTATGGCTACACCTTC.